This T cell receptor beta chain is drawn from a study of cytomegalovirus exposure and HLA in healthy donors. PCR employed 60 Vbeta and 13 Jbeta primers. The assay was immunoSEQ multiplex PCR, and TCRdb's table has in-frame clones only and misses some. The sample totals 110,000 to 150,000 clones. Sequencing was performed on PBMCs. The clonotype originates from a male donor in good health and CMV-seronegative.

In DNA form, the CDR3 reads TGTGCCATACCCTCCCCCTCCGGGACAGGCTATGGCTACACCTTC. Residues: CAIPSPSGTGYGYTF. The chain joins TRBV11-2 to TRBJ1-2; TRBD1 matches at 8 bases. The length of the CDR3 is 15 residues. Trimming took 10 bases from V and 4 from J; bases not matched to a gene: 14. Germline values: CDR1 SGHAT, CDR2 FQNNGV.